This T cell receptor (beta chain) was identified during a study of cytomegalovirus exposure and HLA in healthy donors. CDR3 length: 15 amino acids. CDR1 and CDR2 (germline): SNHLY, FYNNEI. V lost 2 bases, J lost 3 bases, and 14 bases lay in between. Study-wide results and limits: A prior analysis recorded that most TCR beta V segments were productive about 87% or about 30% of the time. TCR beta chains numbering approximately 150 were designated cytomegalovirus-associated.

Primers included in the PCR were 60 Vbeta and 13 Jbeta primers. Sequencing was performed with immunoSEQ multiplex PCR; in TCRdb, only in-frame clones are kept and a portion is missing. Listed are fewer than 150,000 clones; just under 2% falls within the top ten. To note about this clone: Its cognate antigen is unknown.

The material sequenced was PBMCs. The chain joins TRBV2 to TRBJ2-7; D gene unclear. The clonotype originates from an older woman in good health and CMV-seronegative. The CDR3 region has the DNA TGTGCCAGCAGTGAATCGCCGGGTTCTTTCTACGAGCAGTACTTC. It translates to CASSESPGSFYEQYF.